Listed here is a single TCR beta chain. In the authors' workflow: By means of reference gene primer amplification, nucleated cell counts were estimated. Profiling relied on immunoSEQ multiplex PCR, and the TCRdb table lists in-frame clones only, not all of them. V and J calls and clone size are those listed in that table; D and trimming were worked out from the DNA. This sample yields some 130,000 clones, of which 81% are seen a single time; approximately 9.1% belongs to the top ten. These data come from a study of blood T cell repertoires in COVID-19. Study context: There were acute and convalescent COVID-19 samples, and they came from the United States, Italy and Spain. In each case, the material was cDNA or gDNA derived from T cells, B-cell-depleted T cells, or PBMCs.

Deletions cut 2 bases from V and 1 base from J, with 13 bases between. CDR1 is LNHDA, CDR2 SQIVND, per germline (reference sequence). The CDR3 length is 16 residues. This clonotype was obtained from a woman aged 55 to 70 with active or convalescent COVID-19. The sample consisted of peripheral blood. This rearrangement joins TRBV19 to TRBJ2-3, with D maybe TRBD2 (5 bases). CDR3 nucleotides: TGTGCCAGTAGTATACCGTCTAGCTGGGGCACAGATACGCAGTATTTT. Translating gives CASSIPSSWGTDTQYF.